The sequence of this T cell receptor beta chain was determined in a study of shared clonotypes between healthy human individuals. Broader study findings: For sorted subsets, rarefaction showed incomplete sequencing despite large depth.

Naive CD8 isolation took CD45RO-negative cells positively selected for CCR7 and excluded terminally differentiated effector memory CD45RA+ cells. Repertoires were generated with immunoSEQ multiplex PCR, while TCRdb's copy carries only in-frame clones and drops some. The repertoire holds millions of clones, with roughly 91% as singletons. With regard to this clone: As yet, its antigen is unknown.

The TCR originated in a man in his late teens or twenties in good health. Some clones in this sample may be carry-over from other donors' samples. The sequencing input was naive CD8+ T cells from PBMCs.

DNA of the CDR3: TGTGCCAGCAGCCCCACCCGGGCCCAGTCCTACAATGAGCAGTTCTTC. Translated, it gives CASSPTRAQSYNEQFF. The rearrangement joins TRBV7-2 to TRBJ2-1; D is ambiguous. The CDR3 is made up of 16 amino acids. The ends were cut back, 5 bases at V and 1 base at J, with 15 bases in the middle. CDR1 is SGHTA, CDR2 FQGNSA, per germline.